The 4 T cell receptor beta chains given below trace back to one sample, sequenced in a study of identical twins (TCRdb year 2016). Receptor libraries were prepared by 5' RACE. The instrument was an Illumina HiSeq 2000. The raw public reads went through TCRdb reprocessing: fastp at Q25, MiXCR clone calling, in-frame beta chains kept. Entries that share a CDR3 protein sequence are merged under the most common genes and DNA. For this sample there are roughly 1,500,000 distinct CDR3 sequences; 32% appear just once. The ten biggest clones cover about 0.27% of the sample. The sequencing sample was made of cord blood. The source of these receptors is a newborn girl in good health.

This clonotype has a handful of counts. This sequence joins TRBV4-1 and TRBJ2-5, with a weak D call TRBD2 (6 bases). Trimming took 4 bases from V and 2 from J, leaving 14 bases between them. CDR1 is MGHRA, CDR2 YSYEKL, per germline. The CDR3 loop spans 15 amino acids. The CDR3 region is CASSPSRLEQETQYF. CDR3 DNA sequence: TGCGCCAGCAGCCCGAGCAGACTAGAACAAGAGACCCAGTACTTC.

The sample holds many counts of this clonotype. V is TRBV10-3 and J is TRBJ2-1, with a tentative D call TRBD2 (5 bases). Germline lookup yields CDR1 ENHRY and CDR2 SYGVKD. This CDR3 contains 15 residues. Trimming took off 5 bases at V and 9 bases at J, with 20 bases between the two ends. Here the CDR3 DNA reads TGTGCCATCAGTCCTGGTACTAGACCCCGGGGTGAGCAGTTCTTC. This codes for CAISPGTRPRGEQFF.

This clonotype was observed a few times. The rearrangement joins TRBV20-1 to TRBJ2-1; D might be TRBD1 or TRBD2, each matching 6 bases. Trimming took off 3 bases at V and 4 bases at J, with 19 bases between the two ends. CDR1 and CDR2 (germline): DFQATT, SNEGSKA (reference sequence). The CDR3 runs to 16 residues. The DNA of the CDR3 is TGCAGTGCTAGCCCCCCGGGCGGGACACCTTACAATGAGCAGTTCTTC. Amino acid sequence: CSASPPGGTPYNEQFF.

This clonotype was counted only a few times. The chain carries TRBV20-1 and TRBJ1-2; 7 nucleotides align to TRBD1. The CDR3 covers 16 residues. With 3 bases clipped from V and 7 bases from J, the junction kept 17 bases outside the gene matches. Germline V lookup: CDR1 DFQATT, CDR2 SNEGSKA (reference sequence). CDR3 DNA: TGCAGTGCTAGGAAGGCAGGGGGTCTTGAACTTGGTGGCTACACCTTC. Residues: CSARKAGGLELGGYTF.